The 23 T cell receptor beta chains in this list originate from one sample, sequenced in a study of blood T cell repertoires in COVID-19. Assay: immunoSEQ multiplex PCR; the TCRdb copy retains only in-frame clones and omits some. The data contain under 80,000 clones, roughly 92% of them singletons. Sequenced material: peripheral blood. The receptors originated from a human donor in a cohort sampled during active COVID-19.

CDR3 loop: CASSLIEWDTQYF. The CDR3 DNA reads TGCGCCAGCAGCCTTATCGAGTGGGATACGCAGTATTTT. The rearrangement joins TRBV4-1 to TRBJ2-3; no clear D. Germline assignment: CDR1 MGHRA and CDR2 YSYEKL. The CDR3 consists of 13 residues. The germline V and J ends were trimmed by 4 bases and 6 bases, with 11 bases remaining between them.

The CDR3 DNA reads as TGTGCCAGCAGTCTAAATAGCGGGAATACCTACGAGCAGTACTTC. This codes for CASSLNSGNTYEQYF. The V and J genes are TRBV28 and TRBJ2-7, with 8 bases aligning to TRBD2. Trimming at V came to 5 bases and at J to 2 bases, leaving 8 bases not matched to a gene. Germline-derived CDR1 and CDR2 are MDHEN and SYDVKM. CDR3 length equals 15 residues.

This chain joins TRBV20-1 and TRBJ2-5; D unclear. The CDR3 extends over 11 amino acids. The V end lost 7 bases, the J end lost 6 bases, and 12 bases lay between the germline ends. CDR1 DFQATT and CDR2 SNEGSKA come from the germline V gene (reference sequence). CDR3 in amino acids: CSELISQTQYF. The CDR3 region has the DNA TGCAGTGAACTTATTTCTCAGACCCAGTACTTC.

The rearrangement uses TRBV11-2 and TRBJ2-7; 9 nucleotides align to TRBD1. CDR1 and CDR2 (germline): SGHAT, FQNNGV. The CDR3 runs 14 residues. Unmatched junction bases numbered 11, after V lost 8 bases and J lost 6 bases. CDR3 DNA: TGTGCCAGCCGTCGACCGGGACAGGGAATCGAGCAGTACTTC. It codes for CASRRPGQGIEQYF. Filled out from reference TRBV11-2 and TRBJ2-7, the complete variable domain reads EAGVAQSPRYKIIEKRQSVAFWCNPISGHATLYWYQQILGQGPKLLIQFQNNGVVDDSQLPKDRFSAERLKGVDSTLKIQPAKLEDSAVYLCASRRPGQGIEQYFGPGTRLTVT.

This clone was seen only once. The V and J genes are TRBV3-1 (or the pseudogene TRBV3-2) and TRBJ2-5; 15 bases match TRBD2. This CDR3 spans 17 amino acids. V was clipped by 4 bases and J by 4 bases; unmatched bases: 7. Germline CDR1 reads LGHDT; CDR2 reads YNNKEL (reference sequence). Here the CDR3 reads CASSLYGTSGRRETQYF. CDR3 DNA sequence: TGTGCCAGCAGCCTATACGGGACTAGCGGGAGGCGAGAGACCCAGTACTTC.

This sequence joins TRBV12-5 and TRBJ2-7; D not resolved. Germline V CDR1 and CDR2: LGHNT, FRNRAP. This CDR3 is 16 amino acids long. Trimming removed 5 bases at V and 0 bases at J, with 17 bases between. Written as DNA, the CDR3 is TGTGCTAGTGGTCCCCCACCAGAATCCTGCTCCTACGAGCAGTACTTC. Its translation: CASGPPPESCSYEQYF. Together with reference TRBV12-5 and TRBJ2-7, the CDR3 gives the full variable domain: DARVTQTPRHKVTEMGQEVTMRCQPILGHNTVFWYRQTMMQGLELLAYFRNRAPLDDSGMPKDRFSAEMPDATLATLKIQPSEPRDSAVYFCASGPPPESCSYEQYFGPGTRLTVT.

CDR3 sequence (DNA): TGTGCCAGCAGTTACCGTAGGGGCTACGAGCAGTACTTC. Translating it yields CASSYRRGYEQYF. The V call is TRBV6-5, the J call TRBJ2-5, with D tentatively TRBD1 (5 bases). The J call may be in error: the DNA end matches TRBJ2-7 better. This CDR3 region has 13 residues. Looked up from germline, CDR1 is MNHEY and CDR2 is SVGAGI.

The chain carries TRBV24-1 and TRBJ2-5; 9 nucleotides align to TRBD1. Germline trimming cut 3 bases from V and 5 bases from J; bases unmatched to any gene: 3. The CDR3 loop spans 14 amino acids. The germline CDR1 and CDR2 sequences are KGHDR and SFDVKD. This CDR3 is CATSDADRGETQYF. The CDR3 nucleotides are TGTGCCACCAGTGATGCGGACAGGGGTGAGACCCAGTACTTC.

The chain couples TRBV9 to TRBJ2-7, with D possibly TRBD1 on 6 matching bases. V was shortened by 0 bases and J by 7 bases, with 14 bases between the two germline ends. CDR3 size: 14 residues. From germline, CDR1 is SGDLS and CDR2 YYNGEE. This CDR3 reads CASSVDGGGQEQYF. CDR3 in DNA: TGTGCCAGCAGCGTAGACGGCGGTGGACAGGAGCAGTACTTC.

The chain combines TRBV7-9 with TRBJ2-1, with TRBD1 as a possible D gene (5 bases). This CDR3 spans 15 amino acids. V was shortened by 2 bases and J by 0 bases, with 8 bases between the two germline ends. The germline V gene has CDR1 SEHNR and CDR2 FQNEAQ (reference sequence). CDR3: CASSLRQSSYNEQFF. Here the CDR3 DNA reads TGTGCCAGCAGCTTACGACAGAGCTCCTACAATGAGCAGTTCTTC.

The rearrangement joins TRBV7-2 to TRBJ2-1; 7 nucleotides align to TRBD2. The CDR3 loop spans 14 amino acids. Germline V gene sequence: CDR1 SGHTA, CDR2 FQGNSA. With V trimmed by 3 bases and J by 7 bases, 6 bases remained unmatched. The CDR3 coding sequence is TGTGCCAGCAGCTTTTTTCTGGGGGGGAATGAGCAGTTCTTC. Translated: CASSFFLGGNEQFF.

With regard to this clone: The sample carries other DNA sequences with the same CDR3. V gene TRBV7-2 combines with J gene TRBJ1-5; TRBD1 aligns across 10 bases. CDR1 and CDR2 from the germline V gene are SGHTA and FQGNSA. Germline trimming cut 5 bases from V and 3 bases from J; bases unmatched to any gene: 4. CDR3 length equals 15 residues. The CDR3 reads CASSLGQGDNQPQHF. CDR3 coding DNA: TGTGCCAGCAGCCTAGGACAGGGGGACAATCAGCCCCAGCATTTT.

V usage is TRBV5-8 and J usage is TRBJ2-5; D is possibly TRBD2 (5 bases). Trimming removed 3 bases at V and 1 base at J, with 16 bases between. The CDR3 has 16 residues. Per the germline V gene, CDR1 is SGHTS and CDR2 is YDEGEE. The CDR3 nucleotides read TGTGCCAGCAGCTCTCCCTTGGCGGGCCTCCAAGAGACCCAGTACTTC. This encodes CASSSPLAGLQETQYF.

J is TRBJ1-2 and V is TRBV21-1; TRBD1 is the table's D call, not checked against the DNA. TRBV21-1 is a documented pseudogene. The CDR3 is made up of 14 amino acids. The CDR3 reads CASSKPGRRYGYTF. The DNA for the CDR3 is TGTGCCAGCAGCAAACCAGGCCGCAGGTATGGCTACACCTTC.

V usage is TRBV9 and J usage is TRBJ2-5; D perhaps matches TRBD2 (6 bases). Trimming took off 6 bases at V and 3 bases at J, with 15 bases between the two ends. The CDR3 loop spans 14 amino acids. Germline values: CDR1 SGDLS, CDR2 YYNGEE. The CDR3 DNA reads as TGTGCCAGCAATTCGGGTGGAGGGGAAGAGACCCAGTACTTC. Translated, it gives CASNSGGGEETQYF.

Here the CDR3 DNA reads TGTGCCAGCAGCGTAGGAAGACCCGACTACTATGGCTACACCTTC. Protein sequence: CASSVGRPDYYGYTF. The rearrangement joins TRBV9 to TRBJ1-2; D gene unclear. The length of the CDR3 is 15 residues. With 0 bases removed from V and 3 bases from J, the gap between germline ends came to 12 bases. Per germline, CDR1 SGDLS and CDR2 YYNGEE.

The V gene is TRBV12-3 or TRBV12-4, the J gene TRBJ2-1, with a tentative D call TRBD2 (5 bases). This CDR3 spans 12 amino acids. Trimming cost V 3 bases and J 9 bases, with 9 bases left between them. This CDR3 is CASSFLAAEQFF. The CDR3 DNA reads as TGTGCCAGCAGTTTCCTAGCAGCTGAGCAGTTCTTC.

The chain employs TRBV7-2 and TRBJ2-3; TRBD2 agrees at 9 bases. Trimming took 2 bases from V and 10 from J; bases not matched to a gene: 13. The CDR3 loop spans 16 amino acids. Germline values: CDR1 SGHTA, CDR2 FQGNSA. CDR3 residues: CASSLPRASGVWAQYF. The CDR3, as DNA: TGTGCCAGCAGCTTACCTCGGGCTAGCGGGGTTTGGGCGCAGTATTTT.

This chain links TRBV5-3 with TRBJ2-2; 11 nucleotides line up with TRBD2. TRBV5-3 is noted as an ORF with a role that remains uncertain. The CDR3 contains 21 residues. V lost 3 bases, J lost 1 base, and 17 bases stayed unmatched. The DNA for the CDR3 is TGTGCCAGAAGCTCGGGAACTAGCGGGAGTCCCAAGTCGGGGAACACCGGGGAGCTGTTTTTT. This translates into CARSSGTSGSPKSGNTGELFF.

The rearrangement joins TRBV12-3 or TRBV12-4 to TRBJ1-5, with 7 bases lining up with TRBD1. V lost 6 bases, J lost 6 bases, and 2 bases stayed unmatched. The CDR3 has 12 amino acids. This CDR3 is CASSNRGQPQHF. DNA of the CDR3: TGTGCCAGCAGCAACAGGGGTCAGCCCCAGCATTTT.

This sequence joins TRBV30 and TRBJ1-3; 7 bases are a match to TRBD1. Trimming cost V 4 bases and J 2 bases; bases outside gene matches: 5. Germline CDR1 GTSNPN, CDR2 SVGIG (reference sequence). The CDR3 totals 14 residues. The CDR3 spells CAWTADRTGNTIYF. CDR3 in DNA: TGTGCCTGGACCGCGGACAGGACTGGAAACACCATATATTTT. The full variable domain, with the rest looked up from reference TRBV30 and TRBJ1-3, is SQTIHQWPATLVQPVGSPLSLECTVEGTSNPNLYWYRQAAGRGLQLLFYSVGIGQISSEVPQNLSASRPQDRQFILSSKKLLLSDSGFYLCAWTADRTGNTIYFGEGSWLTVV.

V is TRBV21-1 and J is TRBJ2-7; the table's D call TRBD1 went unverified against the DNA. TRBV21-1 is a pseudogene locus. The CDR3 consists of 14 residues. Here the CDR3 DNA reads TGTGCCAGCAGCAACTCTGGCAGGGGCTACGAGCAGTACTTC. Amino acid sequence: CASSNSGRGYEQYF.

V gene TRBV9 combines with J gene TRBJ2-2; 8 positions match TRBD1. The CDR3 has 16 residues. The germline V gene encodes CDR1 SGDLS and CDR2 YYNGEE. The V and J ends lost 5 bases and 1 base, in that order; junction bases with no gene match: 7. The CDR3 here is CASSETGTGNTGELFF. In DNA, the CDR3 is TGTGCCAGCAGTGAGACGGGGACAGGGAACACCGGGGAGCTGTTTTTT.